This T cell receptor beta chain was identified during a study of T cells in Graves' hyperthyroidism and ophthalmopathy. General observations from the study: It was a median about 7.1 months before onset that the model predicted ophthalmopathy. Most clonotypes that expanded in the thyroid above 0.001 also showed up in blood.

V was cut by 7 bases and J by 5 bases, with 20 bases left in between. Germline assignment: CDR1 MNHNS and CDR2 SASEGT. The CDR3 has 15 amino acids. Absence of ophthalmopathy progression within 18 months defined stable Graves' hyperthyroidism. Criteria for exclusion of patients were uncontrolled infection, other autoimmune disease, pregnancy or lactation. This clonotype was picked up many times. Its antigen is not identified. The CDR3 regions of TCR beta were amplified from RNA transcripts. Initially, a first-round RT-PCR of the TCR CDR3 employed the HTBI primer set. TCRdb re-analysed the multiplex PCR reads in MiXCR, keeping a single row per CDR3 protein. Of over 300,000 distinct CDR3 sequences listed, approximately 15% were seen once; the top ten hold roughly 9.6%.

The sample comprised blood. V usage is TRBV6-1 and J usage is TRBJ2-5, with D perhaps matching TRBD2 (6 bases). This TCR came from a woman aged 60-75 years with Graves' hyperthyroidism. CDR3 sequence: CASNEYWGVRETQYF. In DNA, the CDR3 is TGTGCCAGCAATGAGTATTGGGGGGTACGGGAGACCCAGTACTTC.